This TCR beta chain was found in a study of T cells in Graves' hyperthyroidism and ophthalmopathy. The sample holds a few counts of this clonotype. Diagnoses rested on clinical symptoms, serum thyroxine and TRAb, thyroid ultrasound and orbital computed tomography. Researchers took RNA transcripts and amplified the TCR beta CDR3 regions from them. RT-PCR in the first round (using the HTBI primer set) targeted the TCR CDR3. TCRdb fed the multiplex PCR reads into MiXCR, producing one record per CDR3 protein. The sample carries hundreds of thousands of distinct CDR3 sequences, roughly 20% recorded once. The V segment lost 4 bases and the J segment 1 base; nucleotides outside the gene matches: 7. The CDR3 spans 15 residues. Germline CDR1 and CDR2: SGHRS and YFSETQ.

The sequenced material came from blood. The receptor's source is a woman between 50 and 59 years old with Graves' hyperthyroidism that later progressed to Graves' ophthalmopathy. V gene TRBV5-1 combines with J gene TRBJ2-5; 7 bases line up with TRBD1. CDR3 region: CASSGGQLIQETQYF. The CDR3 DNA reads as TGCGCCAGCAGCGGGGGACAGCTAATCCAAGAGACCCAGTACTTC. Variable domain in full (rest from reference TRBV5-1 and TRBJ2-5): KAGVTQTPRYLIKTRGQQVTLSCSPISGHRSVSWYQQTPGQGLQFLFEYFSETQRNKGNFPGRFSGRQFSNSRSEMNVSTLELGDSALYLCASSGGQLIQETQYFGPGTRLLVL.